Only a few counts were recorded for the clone carrying this T cell receptor beta chain. This sample was included in a study of patients and donors after allogeneic stem cell transplantation. The CDR3 has 14 amino acids. Unmatched junction bases numbered 4, after V lost 5 bases and J lost 0 bases. Per the germline V gene, CDR1 is DFQATT and CDR2 is SNEGSKA (reference sequence). In TCRdb, the RT-PCR reads were re-called with MiXCR into one record per CDR3 protein. This sample has over 400,000 distinct CDR3 sequences, with 16% found just once. Sequenced: blood, either unsorted or a sorted T cell fraction (not recorded which). V gene TRBV20-1 combines with J gene TRBJ1-3; 7 bases fit TRBD1. The clonotype comes from a human donor who was either an allogeneic HSCT recipient or a stem cell or donor lymphocyte infusion donor (not recorded which). It is not recorded whose cells these are; they may come from a transplant donor. CDR3 amino acids: CSAGQVLSGNTIYF. The CDR3 bases are TGCAGTGCTGGACAGGTCCTCTCTGGAAACACCATATATTTT.